This TCR beta chain was recorded in a study of blood T cell repertoires in COVID-19. As for the study in general: Spain, Italy and the United States supplied samples that represented acute and convalescent COVID-19.

V lost 5 bases, J lost 4 bases, and 3 bases stayed unmatched. Germline CDR1 reads MNHEY; CDR2 reads SVGAGI. CDR3 length: 13 residues. Source study methods: Quantification of nucleated cells was approximated via reference gene primer amplification. Clones were read by immunoSEQ multiplex PCR, and TCRdb kept only the in-frame ones, dropping some. V, J and clone size are taken as reported in that table, and D and trimming were inferred from the DNA itself. The table lists approximately 100,000 clones, approximately 86% of them singletons. This TCR was recovered from a human donor in a cohort sampled during active COVID-19. Sequenced input: peripheral blood. The chain couples TRBV6-5 to TRBJ2-3, with TRBD1 matching over 7 bases. The CDR3 DNA follows: TGTGCCAGCAGTAGACAGGGCGCAGATACGCAGTATTTT. Amino acids: CASSRQGADTQYF.